These T cell receptor beta chains were read from a single sample in a study of a mutant IDH1 vaccine in newly diagnosed glioma. Data came from immunoSEQ multiplex PCR; TCRdb stores just in-frame clones and leaves some out. The data hold roughly 30,000 clones, with about 86% observed a single time. Their antigens are not known. Material: PBMCs, obtained from a glioma patient whose treatment included an IDH1 peptide vaccine. The origin of the receptors is a young man with glioma. CDR3s include the opening cysteine and the closing phenylalanine or tryptophan. A D gene is named only where the DNA matches it firmly. Clone sizes are given selectively: once, few, many, or a class where the clone is expanded.

CDR3 DNA: TGTGCCAGCAGCCAAGAGGGGGGGCGATACTACGAGCAGTACTTC
CDR3 protein: CASSQEGGRYYEQYF
clone size: -
D gene: -
V gene: TRBV14
J gene: TRBJ2-7

CDR3 DNA: TGCGCCAGCAGCCAGTGGTTTAGCGGGGGGTACGAGCAGTACTTC
CDR3 protein: CASSQWFSGGYEQYF
clone size: -
D gene: TRBD2
V gene: TRBV4-3
J gene: TRBJ2-7

CDR3 DNA: TGCGCCAGCAGCTTGATTCCGCGCTCTGGAAACACCATATATTTT
CDR3 protein: CASSLIPRSGNTIYF
clone size: -
D gene: -
V gene: TRBV5-1
J gene: TRBJ1-3

CDR3 DNA: TGTGCCAGTAGTTTCGGGGGGGAGCAGTTCTTC
CDR3 protein: CASSFGGEQFF
clone size: -
D gene: TRBD2
V gene: TRBV19
J gene: TRBJ2-1

CDR3 DNA: TGCGCCAGCAGTCCGGGACGCCACAAGACCAACTACGAGCAGTACTTC
CDR3 protein: CASSPGRHKTNYEQYF
clone size: -
D gene: -
V gene: TRBV4-1
J gene: TRBJ2-7

CDR3 DNA: TGTGCCACCAGCAGAGGCACAGGGATACCCACAGATACGCAGTATTTT
CDR3 protein: CATSRGTGIPTDTQYF
clone size: -
D gene: -
V gene: TRBV15
J gene: TRBJ2-3

CDR3 DNA: TGCGCCAGCAGCCACGGGACAGGGCAACCGGAGACCCAGTACTTC
CDR3 protein: CASSHGTGQPETQYF
clone size: -
D gene: TRBD1
V gene: TRBV4-1
J gene: TRBJ2-5

CDR3 DNA: TGTGCCAGCAGTTGGACTGAAGAGACCCAGTACTTC
CDR3 protein: CASSWTEETQYF
clone size: -
D gene: -
V gene: TRBV2
J gene: TRBJ2-5

CDR3 DNA: TGCGCCAGCAGTGAGATACAATCGATAGCCAAAAACATTCAGTACTTC
CDR3 protein: CASSEIQSIAKNIQYF
clone size: -
D gene: -
V gene: TRBV10-2
J gene: TRBJ2-4

CDR3 DNA: TGTGCCAGCAGCCAATTCTCCAGGGGTCGAGGCTACACCTTC
CDR3 protein: CASSQFSRGRGYTF
clone size: -
D gene: -
V gene: TRBV14
J gene: TRBJ1-2

CDR3 DNA: TGTGCCAGCAGTCCCCGGGACAGGGGTCAGCCCCAGCATTTT
CDR3 protein: CASSPRDRGQPQHF
clone size: -
D gene: TRBD1
V gene: TRBV6-5
J gene: TRBJ1-5

CDR3 DNA: TGCGCCAGCAGGGAGCAGGGGGCGACTAATGAAAAACTGTTTTTT
CDR3 protein: CASREQGATNEKLFF
clone size: -
D gene: TRBD1
V gene: TRBV10-2
J gene: TRBJ1-4

CDR3 DNA: TGTGCCAGCAGCTATGCGGTCTCTGGGGCCAACGTCCTGACTTTC
CDR3 protein: CASSYAVSGANVLTF
clone size: -
D gene: -
V gene: TRBV5-4
J gene: TRBJ2-6

CDR3 DNA: TGTGCCAGCAGCTTGGACAGGGGGCGAAAGACCCAGTACTTC
CDR3 protein: CASSLDRGRKTQYF
clone size: -
D gene: TRBD1
V gene: TRBV5-6
J gene: TRBJ2-5

CDR3 DNA: TGCAGCGTTGGGACAGGGGGAGAGCAGTACTTC
CDR3 protein: CSVGTGGEQYF
clone size: -
D gene: TRBD1
V gene: TRBV29-1
J gene: TRBJ2-7

CDR3 DNA: TGTGCCAGCAGCTGGGGACAGGGAAATAATTCACCCCTCCACTTT
CDR3 protein: CASSWGQGNNSPLHF
clone size: -
D gene: TRBD1
V gene: TRBV5-8
J gene: TRBJ1-6

CDR3 DNA: TGTGCCAGCAGCGGGGTTCGGGGAGATACGCAGTATTTT
CDR3 protein: CASSGVRGDTQYF
clone size: -
D gene: -
V gene: TRBV27
J gene: TRBJ2-3

CDR3 DNA: TGTGCCAGCAGCTTGGGGGAGGGCTACGAGCAGTACTTC
CDR3 protein: CASSLGEGYEQYF
clone size: -
D gene: TRBD2
V gene: TRBV5-6
J gene: TRBJ2-7

CDR3 DNA: TGCGCCAGCAGCCATCCCCAGGGCAATGAGCAGTTCTTC
CDR3 protein: CASSHPQGNEQFF
clone size: -
D gene: -
V gene: TRBV4-1
J gene: TRBJ2-1

CDR3 DNA: TGTGCTAGTGCTCAAGCCGGGCCACTTGCGATGGGGGAGCTGTTTTTT
CDR3 protein: CASAQAGPLAMGELFF
clone size: -
D gene: -
V gene: TRBV12-5
J gene: TRBJ2-2

CDR3 DNA: TGTGCCAGCTCTCGAGACAGGACCTTCAAACACAGTGAAGCTTTCTTT
CDR3 protein: CASSRDRTFKHSEAFF
clone size: -
D gene: -
V gene: TRBV18
J gene: TRBJ1-1

CDR3 DNA: TGTGCCTGGAGTAACACAGGGGAAAATGAGCAGTTCTTC
CDR3 protein: CAWSNTGENEQFF
clone size: -
D gene: TRBD1
V gene: TRBV30
J gene: TRBJ2-1

CDR3 DNA: TGTGCCAGCAGTTTACGCAGCGGGACGTTCTCGGATCAGCCCCAGCATTTT
CDR3 protein: CASSLRSGTFSDQPQHF
clone size: -
D gene: -
V gene: TRBV27
J gene: TRBJ1-5

CDR3 DNA: TGTGCCAGCAGCACCGGACAGGGGGCGTTTGGCTACACCTTC
CDR3 protein: CASSTGQGAFGYTF
clone size: once
D gene: TRBD1
V gene: TRBV11-1
J gene: TRBJ1-2

CDR3 DNA: TGTGCCAGCAGTGGGCATGAGGTTTCCTATAATTCACCCCTCCACTTT
CDR3 protein: CASSGHEVSYNSPLHF
clone size: -
D gene: -
V gene: TRBV2
J gene: TRBJ1-6

CDR3 DNA: TGTGCCAGCAGCTCAACTCGTACCTACGAGCAGTACTTC
CDR3 protein: CASSSTRTYEQYF
clone size: -
D gene: -
V gene: TRBV5-4
J gene: TRBJ2-7

CDR3 DNA: TGCAGTGCCAGTCCAAAGGAGACCCAGTACTTC
CDR3 protein: CSASPKETQYF
clone size: -
D gene: -
V gene: TRBV20-1
J gene: TRBJ2-5

CDR3 DNA: TGTGCCAGCAGCCGATCGGCGGGGGACAGGAACACTGAAGCTTTCTTT
CDR3 protein: CASSRSAGDRNTEAFF
clone size: -
D gene: TRBD1
V gene: TRBV5-6
J gene: TRBJ1-1

CDR3 DNA: TGCGCCAGCAGCTTGGCTAGCGGGAGTACTCTCCATACGCAGTATTTT
CDR3 protein: CASSLASGSTLHTQYF
clone size: -
D gene: TRBD2
V gene: TRBV5-1
J gene: TRBJ2-3

CDR3 DNA: TGCGCCAGCAGCTTGGAGGGATTTATAGCCTACGAGCAGTACTTC
CDR3 protein: CASSLEGFIAYEQYF
clone size: -
D gene: -
V gene: TRBV5-1
J gene: TRBJ2-7

CDR3 DNA: TGTGCCAGCAGCCCGCCACAGAGAACCGGAGGAGAGACCCAGTACTTC
CDR3 protein: CASSPPQRTGGETQYF
clone size: -
D gene: -
V gene: TRBV5-4
J gene: TRBJ2-5

CDR3 DNA: TGTGCCAGCTCACCAGGTACAGGGGGCGTCAACGAGCAGTACTTC
CDR3 protein: CASSPGTGGVNEQYF
clone size: -
D gene: TRBD1
V gene: TRBV18
J gene: TRBJ2-7

CDR3 DNA: TGTGCCAGCATGTCGGACAGGGTGACTGGAAACACCATATATTTT
CDR3 protein: CASMSDRVTGNTIYF
clone size: -
D gene: TRBD1
V gene: TRBV2
J gene: TRBJ1-3